This paragraph covers one T cell receptor beta chain sequence. The specificity of this receptor is unknown. No much larger clone exists at a distance of one base, and base qualities are not known. The collaborating institutions used their own protocols to collect whole blood in K2EDTA tubes. Collaborator samples were shipped for TCRbeta analysis as frozen whole blood, isolated PBMCs, or DNA extracted from either sample type. TCRbeta CDR3 regions were amplified from genomic DNA using the immunoSEQ Assay, a bias-controlled multiplex PCR. Per the source publication's procedure: Within the assay, amplification of reference gene primers was used to estimate how many nucleated cells each sample contained. To quantify the absolute abundance of each unique TCRbeta CDR3 rearrangement, sequence reads were collapsed and filtered. Productive Simpson clonality was computed per sample as the square root of Simpson's diversity index over productive rearrangements. In TCRdb, the immuneACCESS table is reduced to in-frame sequences with V and J assigned. These tables do not hold every clone; where another copy was compared, an unresolved V gene accounts for under half, and the others remain unexplained. The V and J calls and clone size are taken from that table; D and trimming were inferred from the DNA. The sample contains 90,000 to 120,000 clones, roughly 84% of them found a single time. The top ten clones comprise around a quarter of the sample.

The data are from a study of blood T cell repertoires in COVID-19 (dated by TCRdb to 2019 to 2021). Describing the broader study: Samples covering the acute and convalescent phases of COVID-19 were provided by collaborators in the United States, Italy and Spain. The material from the prospective study consisted of cDNA or gDNA derived from T cells, B-cell-depleted T cells, or PBMCs. Subjects who had been exposed to COVID-19, were actively infected with it, or had recovered from it provided the deeply sampled blood TCRbeta repertoires that made up the dataset. A freely available public database, intended as a resource for researchers studying the immune response to SARS-CoV-2, is where the repertoires were released. Samples came from the ongoing ImmuneRACE study (first 160 participants) plus 1,254 subjects from 6 global collaborators. A de-identified subject ID, COVID-19 status, age in years and sex were almost always included in the sample metadata. Where available, HLA class I and class II types were obtained from metadata supplied by the sample provider rather than from assay-based typing.

What the research found in general, with its limitations: Clinical and demographic metadata were provided uncurated, with the amount varying by source and participant.

The CDR3 starts with the cysteine, ends with the phenylalanine, and has 11 residues. Only the CDR3 DNA is retained, 33 bases long and in frame from the first base. CDR1 and CDR2, per the germline V gene, are MDHEN and SYDVKM. V drops 10 bases and J drops 4 bases, leaving 10 bases in between. The V gene is TRBV28 and the J gene is TRBJ1-1, with the D gene not confidently named. Sequenced material: peripheral blood. This TCR came from a man aged 60 to 69 with acute or convalescent COVID-19. Read as DNA, the sequence is TGTGCCACCGGAAGGAGCACTGAAGCTTTCTTT. Its amino acids are CATGRSTEAFF.